These 2 T cell receptor beta chains were all obtained from the same sample, sequenced in a study of blood T cell repertoires in COVID-19. Using immunoSEQ multiplex PCR, the repertoire was profiled, and TCRdb retains in-frame clones only, with some absent. The sample holds nearly 400,000 clones, about 90% seen once. The source material was PBMCs or T cells enriched from blood (not recorded which). These TCRs come from a young woman who had recovered from COVID-19.

This clone has a single count. V gene TRBV20-1 combines with J gene TRBJ2-7; 10 bases line up with TRBD2. Germline V gene sequence: CDR1 DFQATT, CDR2 SNEGSKA (reference sequence). The CDR3 runs to 15 residues. J lost 1 base, V lost 3 bases, and 6 bases had no gene match. CDR3: CSASESSGGSYEQYF. The CDR3 region has the DNA TGCAGTGCTAGTGAGTCTAGCGGGGGTTCCTACGAGCAGTACTTC.

The chain has TRBV7-3 and TRBJ2-7; 8 nucleotides align to TRBD1. The CDR3 runs 15 residues. V was pared by 5 bases and J by 5 bases, with 11 bases of the junction left unmatched. Germline CDR1 reads SGHTA; CDR2 reads FQGTGA. CDR3 in DNA: TGTGCCAGCAGCCCCCACGGACAGGGCTTCAACGAGCAGTACTTC. As protein: CASSPHGQGFNEQYF.